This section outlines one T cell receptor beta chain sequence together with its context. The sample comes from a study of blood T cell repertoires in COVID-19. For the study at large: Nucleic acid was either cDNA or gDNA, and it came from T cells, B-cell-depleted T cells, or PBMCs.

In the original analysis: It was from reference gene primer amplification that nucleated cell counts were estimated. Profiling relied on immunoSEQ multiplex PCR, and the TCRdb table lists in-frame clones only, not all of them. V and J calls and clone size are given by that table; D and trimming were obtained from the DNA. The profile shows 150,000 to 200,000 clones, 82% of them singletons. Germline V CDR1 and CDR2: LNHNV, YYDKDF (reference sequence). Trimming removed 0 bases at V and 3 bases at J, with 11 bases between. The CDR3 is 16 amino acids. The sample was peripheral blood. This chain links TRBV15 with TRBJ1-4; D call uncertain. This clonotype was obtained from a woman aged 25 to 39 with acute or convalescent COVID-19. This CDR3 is CATSRDPRGANEKLFF. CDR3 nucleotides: TGTGCCACCAGCAGAGATCCCCGGGGAGCTAATGAAAAACTGTTTTTT.